The 5 T cell receptor beta chains reported below all come from one sample, sequenced in a study of Ad26.COV2.S vaccination and SARS-CoV-2 variants. The repertoire was sequenced with immunoSEQ multiplex PCR; TCRdb's copy has only in-frame clones and lacks some. The repertoire holds about 350,000 clones, with 75% to 90% as singletons. Noted treatment: around 19 received Ad26.COV2.S at low or high dose, single or two shots; about five received placebo; per-sample allocation not given. The investigators took samples on day 63 after the first vaccine or placebo injection. Source: peripheral blood, taken in a trial of Ad26.COV2.S vaccine versus placebo. The receptors were gathered from a person aged 18 to 59 who received the Ad26.COV2.S COVID-19 vaccine or a placebo.

V is TRBV30 and J is TRBJ2-7; no clear D gene. Germline V gene data show CDR1 as GTSNPN and CDR2 as SVGIG (reference sequence). The V and J ends lost 0 bases and 5 bases respectively, with 11 bases between them. CDR3 length: 13 residues. CDR3 DNA sequence: TGTGCCTGGAGTGTAGGGTTCCCGGACGAGCAGTACTTC. Translated: CAWSVGFPDEQYF.

The gene calls are TRBV27 and TRBJ2-7; 13 bases are a match to TRBD2. V trimming: 5 bases; J trimming: 3 bases; junction bases outside the gene matches: 7. CDR1 is MNHEY and CDR2 is SMNVEV in the germline V gene (reference sequence). The CDR3 length is 16 residues. CDR3 loop: CASSGTSGRADYEQYF. In nucleotides, the CDR3 is TGTGCCAGCAGTGGAACTAGCGGGAGGGCCGACTACGAGCAGTACTTC.

The V call is TRBV28, the J call TRBJ1-2, with 9 bases identical to TRBD1. This CDR3 comprises 14 residues. Losses at the gene ends were 4 bases for V and 8 bases for J; bases not matched to a gene: 8. Germline loops: CDR1 MDHEN, CDR2 SYDVKM. The CDR3 region is CASSSLRQGVGYTF. CDR3 bases: TGTGCCAGCAGTTCCCTCCGACAGGGGGTAGGCTACACCTTC.

This clone has just one count. The rearrangement uses TRBV7-2 and TRBJ2-5; 8 nucleotides line up with TRBD2. Trimming cost V 0 bases and J 5 bases; bases outside gene matches: 11. Germline V CDR1 and CDR2: SGHTA, FQGNSA. The CDR3 runs 17 residues. CDR3 DNA sequence: TGTGCCAGCAGCTTAGCAGCGGGAGCGTTCGCGCACGAGACCCAGTACTTC. Translating it yields CASSLAAGAFAHETQYF.

This CDR3 is CASSHYTGELFF. The CDR3 region has the DNA TGTGCCAGCAGCCACTACACCGGGGAGCTGTTTTTT. The gene calls are TRBV28 and TRBJ2-2; D ambiguous. The germline V gene has CDR1 MDHEN and CDR2 SYDVKM. The CDR3 has 12 residues. Deletions cut 6 bases from V and 3 bases from J, with 5 bases between. Supplemented by reference TRBV28 and TRBJ2-2, the full variable domain reads DVKVTQSSRYLVKRTGEKVFLECVQDMDHENMFWYRQDPGLGLRLIYFSYDVKMKEKGDIPEGYSVSREKKERFSLILESASTNQTSMYLCASSHYTGELFFGEGSRLTVL.